This TCR beta chain was recorded in a study of T cell responses to AZD1222 COVID-19 vaccine. TCRdb's copy holds only in-frame clones and misses some; the assay was immunoSEQ multiplex PCR. The table lists more than 95,000 clones, 70% to 90% of them singletons. General study findings and limits: The sample set comprised mostly white British donors with more females, and clonal diversity was possibly underestimated. A rise in Spike-specific TCR breadth and depth followed two AZD1222 doses. CD4 TCRs covered the whole spike, strongest at regions 160-218 and 743-854.

A note on this clone: What it binds is not known.

CDR3 length equals 13 residues. In germline, CDR1 is SGDLS, CDR2 YYNGEE. The ends were cut back, 0 bases at V and 2 bases at J, with 5 bases in the middle. The origin of this receptor is an adult in good health. Sequencing was performed on peripheral blood, taken on day 0 of MenACWY control vaccination. The chain joins TRBV9 to TRBJ1-2, with D unresolved. DNA of the CDR3: TGTGCCAGCAGCGTAGAGCCAAACTATGGCTACACCTTC. This gives the protein CASSVEPNYGYTF.